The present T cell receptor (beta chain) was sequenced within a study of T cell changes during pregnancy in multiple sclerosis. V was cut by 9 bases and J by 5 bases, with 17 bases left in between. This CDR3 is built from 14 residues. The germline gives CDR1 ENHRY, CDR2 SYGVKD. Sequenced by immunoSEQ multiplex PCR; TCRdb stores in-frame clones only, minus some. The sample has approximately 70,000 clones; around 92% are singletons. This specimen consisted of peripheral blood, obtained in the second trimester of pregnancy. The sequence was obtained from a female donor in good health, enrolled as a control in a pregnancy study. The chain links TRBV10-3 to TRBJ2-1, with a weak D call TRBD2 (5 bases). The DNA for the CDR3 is TGTGCCATGGGTCCCCCCACAGCGGACAATGAGCAGTTCTTC. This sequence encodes CAMGPPTADNEQFF.